This TCR beta chain was documented in a study of blood T cell repertoires in COVID-19. CDR1 LNHDA and CDR2 SQIVND come from the germline V gene (reference sequence). The CDR3 length is 15 residues. J gave up 8 bases and V 4 bases, and 8 bases lay outside the gene matches. Only in-frame clones appear in the TCRdb table, and some are missing; sequencing was by immunoSEQ multiplex PCR. The sample comprises about 170,000 clones, around 89% of which are singletons, and around 0.77% rests with the top ten. Researchers sorted participants into cohorts using their self-reported clinical history. The chain links TRBV19 to TRBJ2-1; TRBD1 matches 10 bases. The receptor was isolated from a woman aged 18 to 35 who had recovered from COVID-19. The source material was PBMCs or T cells enriched from blood (not recorded which). CDR3 amino acids: CASSSPGTGVDEQFF. CDR3 nucleotides: TGTGCCAGTAGTAGCCCCGGGACAGGGGTCGATGAGCAGTTCTTC. Together with reference TRBV19 and TRBJ2-1, the CDR3 gives the full variable domain: DGGITQSPKYLFRKEGQNVTLSCEQNLNHDAMYWYRQDPGQGLRLIYYSQIVNDFQKGDIAEGYSVSREKKESFPLTVTSAQKNPTAFYLCASSSPGTGVDEQFFGPGTRLTVL.